The source of this T cell receptor beta chain is a study of T cells in Graves' hyperthyroidism and ophthalmopathy. Looking at the study overall: The blood sample was taken at first diagnosis, before treatment began. General study findings and limits: Median prediction lead before ophthalmopathy onset was about 6.3 months with the model.

Germline V gene sequence: CDR1 SEHNR, CDR2 FQNEAQ (reference sequence). The CDR3 spans 18 residues. The ends lost 1 base at V and 12 bases at J; junction bases unmatched: 14. RNA transcripts served as the template for amplifying TCR beta CDR3 regions. A first-round RT-PCR of the TCR CDR3 used the HTBI primer set. Via MiXCR, TCRdb re-called the multiplex PCR reads, giving one row per CDR3 protein. Of nearly 600,000 distinct CDR3 sequences listed, around 14% were seen once; the top ten hold under 7%. Blood was sampled at initial diagnosis of hyperthyroidism, prior to onset of any ophthalmopathy symptoms. In this sample, this clonotype turned up once. The antigen remains undetermined. A much larger clone lies a single base off, so this may be a read error.

Sequencing was done on a sample of blood. The gene calls are TRBV7-9 and TRBJ2-1; 14 bases align to TRBD2. The receptor comes from a woman in her thirties with Graves' hyperthyroidism that later progressed to Graves' ophthalmopathy. CDR3 nucleotide sequence: TGTGCCAGCAGCTTAGGGAAAGGGACTAGCGGGAGTCCGGATGGGCAGTTCTTC. This encodes CASSLGKGTSGSPDGQFF.